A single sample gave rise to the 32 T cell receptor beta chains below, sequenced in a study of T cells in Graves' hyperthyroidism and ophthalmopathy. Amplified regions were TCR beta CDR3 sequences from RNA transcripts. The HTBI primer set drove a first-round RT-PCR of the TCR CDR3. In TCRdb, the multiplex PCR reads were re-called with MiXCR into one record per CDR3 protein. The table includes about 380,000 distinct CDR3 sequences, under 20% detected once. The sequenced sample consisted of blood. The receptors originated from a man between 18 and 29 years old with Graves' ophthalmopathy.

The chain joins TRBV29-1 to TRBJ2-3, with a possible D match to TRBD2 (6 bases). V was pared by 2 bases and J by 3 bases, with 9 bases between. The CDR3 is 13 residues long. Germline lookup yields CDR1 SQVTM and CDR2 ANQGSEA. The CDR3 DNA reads TGCAGCGTTGAATTTGGGGGGACAGATACGCAGTATTTT. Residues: CSVEFGGTDTQYF.

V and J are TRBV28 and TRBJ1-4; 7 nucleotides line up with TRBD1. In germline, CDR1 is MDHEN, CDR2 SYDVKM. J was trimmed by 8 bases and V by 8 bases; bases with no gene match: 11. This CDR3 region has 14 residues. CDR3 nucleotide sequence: TGTGCCAGCTTAAACCAACAGGGGTTGGAAAAACTGTTTTTT. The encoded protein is CASLNQQGLEKLFF.

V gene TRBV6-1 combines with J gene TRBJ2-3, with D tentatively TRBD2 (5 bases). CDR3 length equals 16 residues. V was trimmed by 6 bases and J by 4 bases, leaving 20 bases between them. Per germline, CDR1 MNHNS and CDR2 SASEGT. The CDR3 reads CASSGSGLAKADTQYF. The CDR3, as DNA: TGTGCCAGCAGCGGAAGTGGGCTAGCAAAGGCAGATACGCAGTATTTT.

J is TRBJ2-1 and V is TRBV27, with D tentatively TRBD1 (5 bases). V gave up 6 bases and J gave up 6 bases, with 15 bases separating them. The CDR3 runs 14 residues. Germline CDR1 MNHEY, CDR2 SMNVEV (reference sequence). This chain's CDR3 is CASSTGAPPNEQFF. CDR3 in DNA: TGTGCCAGCAGCACAGGCGCCCCACCCAATGAGCAGTTCTTC.

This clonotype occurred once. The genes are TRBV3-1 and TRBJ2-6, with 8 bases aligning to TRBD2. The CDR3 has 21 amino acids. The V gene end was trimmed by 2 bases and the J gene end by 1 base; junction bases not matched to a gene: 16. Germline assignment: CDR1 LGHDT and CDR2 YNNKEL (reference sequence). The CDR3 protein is CASSQPTKVSGILSGANVLTF. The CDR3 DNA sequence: TGTGCCAGCAGCCAACCTACCAAGGTTAGCGGGATTTTATCTGGGGCCAACGTCCTGACTTTC.

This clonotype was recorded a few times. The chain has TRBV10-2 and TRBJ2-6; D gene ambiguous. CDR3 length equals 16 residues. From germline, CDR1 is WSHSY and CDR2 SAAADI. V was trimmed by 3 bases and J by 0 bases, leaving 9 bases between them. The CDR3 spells CASSDGKASGANVLTF. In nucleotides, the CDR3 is TGCGCCAGCAGTGACGGTAAGGCCTCTGGGGCCAACGTCCTGACTTTC.

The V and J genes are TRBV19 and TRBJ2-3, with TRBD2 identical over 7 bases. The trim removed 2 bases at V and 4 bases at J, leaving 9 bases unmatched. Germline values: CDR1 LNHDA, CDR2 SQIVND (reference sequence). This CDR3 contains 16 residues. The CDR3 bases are TGTGCCAGTAGTATAAGCCCCGCTAGCGGCCCAGATACGCAGTATTTT. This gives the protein CASSISPASGPDTQYF.

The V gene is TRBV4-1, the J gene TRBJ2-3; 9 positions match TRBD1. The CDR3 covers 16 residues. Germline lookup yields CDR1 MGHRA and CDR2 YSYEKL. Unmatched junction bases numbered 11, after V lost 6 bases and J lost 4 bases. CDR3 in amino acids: CASRKPGQGGSDTQYF. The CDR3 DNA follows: TGCGCCAGCAGAAAACCGGGACAGGGTGGTTCAGATACGCAGTATTTT.

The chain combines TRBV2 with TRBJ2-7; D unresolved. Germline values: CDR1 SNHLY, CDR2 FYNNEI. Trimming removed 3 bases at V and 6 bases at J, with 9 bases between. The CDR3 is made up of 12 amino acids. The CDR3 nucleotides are TGTGCCAGCAGTGAGACCCTAAGCGAGCAGTACTTC. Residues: CASSETLSEQYF.

The CDR3 region has the DNA TGTGCCACCCTATGGGGGGACAGGGAGCCAGATACGCAGTATTTT. Translated, it gives CATLWGDREPDTQYF. The rearrangement uses TRBV6-1 and TRBJ2-3, with 9 positions matching TRBD1. J lost 4 bases, V lost 10 bases, and 12 bases had no gene match. This CDR3 comprises 15 residues. From germline, CDR1 is MNHNS and CDR2 SASEGT.

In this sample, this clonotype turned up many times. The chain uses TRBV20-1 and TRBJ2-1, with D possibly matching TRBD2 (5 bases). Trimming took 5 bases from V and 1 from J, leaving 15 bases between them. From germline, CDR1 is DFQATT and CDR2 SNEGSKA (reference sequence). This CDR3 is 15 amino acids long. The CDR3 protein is CSARLQDFSYNEQFF. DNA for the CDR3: TGCAGTGCTCGCCTTCAGGACTTTTCCTACAATGAGCAGTTCTTC.

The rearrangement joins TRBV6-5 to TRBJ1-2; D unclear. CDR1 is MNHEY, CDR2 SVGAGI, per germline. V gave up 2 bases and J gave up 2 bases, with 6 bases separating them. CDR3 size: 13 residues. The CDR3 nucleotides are TGTGCCAGCAGTTACAGTGAGAACTATGGCTACACCTTC. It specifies CASSYSENYGYTF.

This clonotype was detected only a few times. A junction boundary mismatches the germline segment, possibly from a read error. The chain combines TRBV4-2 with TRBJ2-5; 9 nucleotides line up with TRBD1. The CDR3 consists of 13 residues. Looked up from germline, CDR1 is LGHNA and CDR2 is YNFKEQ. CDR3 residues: CASSQDGDRELDF. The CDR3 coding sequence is TGTGCCAGCAGCCAAGATGGGGACAGGGAGTTGGACTTC.

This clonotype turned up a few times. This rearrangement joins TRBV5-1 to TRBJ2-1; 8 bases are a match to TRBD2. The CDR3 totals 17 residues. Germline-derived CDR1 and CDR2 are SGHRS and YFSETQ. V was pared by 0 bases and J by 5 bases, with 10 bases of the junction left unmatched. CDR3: CASSLAPGAGAHNEQFF. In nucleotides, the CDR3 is TGCGCCAGCAGCTTGGCCCCGGGAGCGGGGGCTCACAATGAGCAGTTCTTC.

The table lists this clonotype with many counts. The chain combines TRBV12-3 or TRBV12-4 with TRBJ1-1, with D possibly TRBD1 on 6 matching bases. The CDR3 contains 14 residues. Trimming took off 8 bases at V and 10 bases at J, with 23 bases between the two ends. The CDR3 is CASGSSWAGVGAFF. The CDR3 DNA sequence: TGTGCCAGCGGATCATCGTGGGCAGGGGTGGGAGCTTTCTTT.

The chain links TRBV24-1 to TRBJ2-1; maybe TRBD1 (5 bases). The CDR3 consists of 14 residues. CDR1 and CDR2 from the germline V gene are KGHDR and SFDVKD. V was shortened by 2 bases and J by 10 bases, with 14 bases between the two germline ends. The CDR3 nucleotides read TGTGCCACCAGTGATTCGTGGGGCATAGAGGAGCAGTTCTTC. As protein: CATSDSWGIEEQFF.

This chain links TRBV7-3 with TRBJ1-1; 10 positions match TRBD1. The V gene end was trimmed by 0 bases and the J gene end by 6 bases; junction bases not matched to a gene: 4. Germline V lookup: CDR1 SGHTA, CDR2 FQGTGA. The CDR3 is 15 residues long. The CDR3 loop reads CASSLTPTGGPEAFF. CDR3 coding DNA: TGTGCCAGCAGCTTAACCCCGACAGGGGGCCCTGAAGCTTTCTTT.

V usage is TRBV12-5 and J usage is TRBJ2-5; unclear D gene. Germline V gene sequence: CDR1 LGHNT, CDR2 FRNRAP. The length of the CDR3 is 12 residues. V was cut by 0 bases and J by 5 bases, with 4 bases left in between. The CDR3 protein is CASGLVRETQYF. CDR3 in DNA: TGTGCTAGTGGTTTGGTAAGGGAGACCCAGTACTTC.

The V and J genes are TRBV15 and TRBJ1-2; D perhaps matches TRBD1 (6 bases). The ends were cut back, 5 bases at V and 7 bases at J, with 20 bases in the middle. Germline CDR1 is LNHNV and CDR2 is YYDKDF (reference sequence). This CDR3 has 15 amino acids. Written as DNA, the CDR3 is TGTGCCACCAGCTCCTCTGGAGGGGGTTCGGGTGGCTACACCTTC. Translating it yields CATSSSGGGSGGYTF.

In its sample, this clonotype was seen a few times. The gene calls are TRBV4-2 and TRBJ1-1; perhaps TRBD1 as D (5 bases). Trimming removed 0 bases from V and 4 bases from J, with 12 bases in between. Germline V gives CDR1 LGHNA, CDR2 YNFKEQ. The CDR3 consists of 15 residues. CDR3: CASSQEIYGGTEAFF. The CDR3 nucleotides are TGTGCCAGCAGCCAAGAAATTTATGGGGGCACTGAAGCTTTCTTT.

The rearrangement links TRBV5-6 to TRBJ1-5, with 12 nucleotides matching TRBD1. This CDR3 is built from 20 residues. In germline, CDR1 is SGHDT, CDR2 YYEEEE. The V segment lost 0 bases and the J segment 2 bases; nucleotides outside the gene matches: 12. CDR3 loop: CASSLAGTGGAGVGNQPQHF. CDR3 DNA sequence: TGTGCCAGCAGCTTGGCGGGGACAGGGGGCGCGGGTGTCGGCAATCAGCCCCAGCATTTT.

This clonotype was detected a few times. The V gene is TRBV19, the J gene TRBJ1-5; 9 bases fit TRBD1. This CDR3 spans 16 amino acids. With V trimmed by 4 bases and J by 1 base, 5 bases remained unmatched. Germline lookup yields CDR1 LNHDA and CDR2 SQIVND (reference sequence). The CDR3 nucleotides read TGTGCCAGTAGTAATACAGGGGGCGCGAGCAATCAGCCCCAGCATTTT. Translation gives CASSNTGGASNQPQHF.

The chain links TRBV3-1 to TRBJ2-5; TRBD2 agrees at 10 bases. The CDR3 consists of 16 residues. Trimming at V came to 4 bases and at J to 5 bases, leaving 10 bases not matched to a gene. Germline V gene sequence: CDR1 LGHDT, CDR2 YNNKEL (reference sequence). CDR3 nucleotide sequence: TGTGCCAGCAGCCCAACCACTAGCGGGGCACGTGAGACCCAGTACTTC. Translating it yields CASSPTTSGARETQYF.

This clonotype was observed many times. CDR3 DNA: TGTGCCAGCCAAGGGAACTATGGCTACACCTTC. It codes for CASQGNYGYTF. The chain employs TRBV13 and TRBJ1-2; D gene uncertain. Germline CDR1 reads PRHDT; CDR2 reads FYEKMQ (reference sequence). V lost 8 bases and J 2 bases, leaving 6 bases between the germline ends. The CDR3 length is 11 residues.

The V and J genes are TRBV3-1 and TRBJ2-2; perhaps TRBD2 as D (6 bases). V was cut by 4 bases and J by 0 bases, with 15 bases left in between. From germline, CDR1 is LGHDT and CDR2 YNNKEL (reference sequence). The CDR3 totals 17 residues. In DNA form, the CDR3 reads TGTGCCAGCAGCCTTCACGGGACTTTATCGAACACCGGGGAGCTGTTTTTT. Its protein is CASSLHGTLSNTGELFF. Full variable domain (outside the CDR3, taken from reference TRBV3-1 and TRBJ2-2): DTAVSQTPKYLVTQMGNDKSIKCEQNLGHDTMYWYKQDSKKFLKIMFSYNNKELIINETVPNRFSPKSPDKAHLNLHINSLELGDSAVYFCASSLHGTLSNTGELFFGEGSRLTVL.

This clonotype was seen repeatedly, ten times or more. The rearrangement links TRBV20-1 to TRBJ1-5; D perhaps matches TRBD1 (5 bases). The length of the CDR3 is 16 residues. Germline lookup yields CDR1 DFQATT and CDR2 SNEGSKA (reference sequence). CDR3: CSAQVPGKVSNQPQHF. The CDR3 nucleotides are TGCAGCGCCCAGGTCCCAGGGAAGGTTAGCAATCAGCCCCAGCATTTT.

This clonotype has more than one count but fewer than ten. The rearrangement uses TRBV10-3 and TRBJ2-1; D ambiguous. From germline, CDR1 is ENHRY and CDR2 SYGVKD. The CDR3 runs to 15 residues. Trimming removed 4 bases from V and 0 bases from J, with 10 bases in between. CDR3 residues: CAISAESSSYNEQFF. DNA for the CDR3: TGTGCCATCAGTGCAGAATCGAGCTCCTACAATGAGCAGTTCTTC.

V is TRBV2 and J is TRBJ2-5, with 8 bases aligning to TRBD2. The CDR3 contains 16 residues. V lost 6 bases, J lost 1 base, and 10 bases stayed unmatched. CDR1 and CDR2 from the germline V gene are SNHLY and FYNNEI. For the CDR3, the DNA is TGTGCCAGCAGCGCTTCGGGACTAGGGTTCCAAGAGACCCAGTACTTC. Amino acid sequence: CASSASGLGFQETQYF.

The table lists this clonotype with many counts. CDR3 coding DNA: TGTGCCAGCACCACGGGGCCGTCGAACACTGAAGCTTTCTTT. It codes for CASTTGPSNTEAFF. The chain combines TRBV7-3 with TRBJ1-1, with D possibly TRBD1 on 5 matching bases. This CDR3 comprises 14 residues. Germline CDR1 SGHTA, CDR2 FQGTGA. V was cut by 7 bases and J by 1 base, with 13 bases left in between. The full variable domain, with the rest looked up from reference TRBV7-3 and TRBJ1-1, is GAGVSQTPSNKVTEKGKYVELRCDPISGHTALYWYRQSLGQGPEFLIYFQGTGAADDSGLPNDRFFAVRPEGSVSTLKIQRTERGDSAVYLCASTTGPSNTEAFFGQGTRLTVV.

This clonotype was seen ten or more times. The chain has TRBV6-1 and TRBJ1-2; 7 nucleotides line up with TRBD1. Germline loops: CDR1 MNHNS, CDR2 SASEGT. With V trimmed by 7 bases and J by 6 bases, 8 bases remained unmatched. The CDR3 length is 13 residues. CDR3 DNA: TGTGCCAGCACCTGGGTGGGGACAGATGGCTACACCTTC. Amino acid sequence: CASTWVGTDGYTF.

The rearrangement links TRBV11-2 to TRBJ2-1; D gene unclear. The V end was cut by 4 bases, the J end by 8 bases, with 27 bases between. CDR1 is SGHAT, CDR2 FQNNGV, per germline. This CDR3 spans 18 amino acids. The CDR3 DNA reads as TGTGCCAGCAGCTCGTACATACGAATAGGGCTGTTGGGTGATGAGCAGTTCTTC. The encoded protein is CASSSYIRIGLLGDEQFF.

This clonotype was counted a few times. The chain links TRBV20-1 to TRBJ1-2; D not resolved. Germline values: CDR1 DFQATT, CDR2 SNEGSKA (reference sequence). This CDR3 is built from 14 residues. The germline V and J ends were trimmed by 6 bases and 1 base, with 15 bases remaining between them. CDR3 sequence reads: CSAHSGLRNYGYTF. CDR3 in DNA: TGCAGTGCCCACTCAGGTCTCCGTAACTATGGCTACACCTTC.